This T cell receptor beta chain was identified in a study of shared clonotypes between healthy human individuals (TCRdb year 2020). Turning to the overall study: Two women and a few men aged 18 to 49 years were included in the cohort. For each donor, CD4 naive and CD4 memory were each run on three plates, CD8 naive on two plates, and CD8 memory on one plate. Blood TCR repertoires of four to six healthy adults were deeply sequenced to estimate repertoire size and the extent of clonotype sharing between individuals. Different laboratories and diverse techniques were used to prepare libraries and sequence TCR repertoires, to increase sequencing depth and limit assay-specific biases. Each donor's leukapheresis produced roughly between roughly 0.85 and 10 billion PBMCs.

Overall study results and their limits: The genetic and exposure-history diversity represented was limited by the small number of donors. Sharing across a few donors was observed for roughly 5% of naive CD4, about 4% of naive CD8, 2.3% of memory CD4, and around 0.44% of memory CD8 clonotypes. Incomplete sequencing was indicated by rarefaction of sorted-subset datasets, despite the large sequencing depth. Clonotypes shared by all four sorted-subset donors showed higher generation probabilities than non-shared clonotypes. Naive subsets generally had larger estimated clonotype richness than memory subsets did. Based on pairwise subsampling, the degree of clonotype sharing among donors was expected to be affected by sequencing depth. Sampling was restricted to blood, and TCR repertoires in tissue are likely to differ from TCR repertoires in blood.

This clone came up once. There is no known antigen for this receptor. No per-base quality is available; no much larger clone lies one base away. V is pared back by 5 bases and J by 6 bases, with 13 bases lying between the germline termini. The CDR3 covers 13 residues, taking in both the cysteine and the phenylalanine. CDR3 DNA is the only sequence kept; it has 39 bases, read in frame from the first base. Via the germline V gene (reference sequence), CDR1 is SEHNR and CDR2 FQNEAQ. Using the deep immunoSEQ assay, multiplex PCR amplified TCR CDR3 regions from genomic DNA. Extracted genomic DNA from each cell subset was spread evenly across all wells of several immunoSEQ 96-well plates, with each plate serving as a replicate. Each replicate PCR for sorted subsets received approximately 200 ng genomic DNA, equal to around 32,000 T cell genomes. The purified libraries were quantified using a Qubit 3.0 fluorometer, sized with a Bioanalyzer 2100, and then quantified again using the KAPA Library Quantification kit. A separate single-read 150-cycle Illumina NextSeq 550 flow cell was used to sequence each immunoSEQ 96-well plate. The study's processing was this. Because only junctional sequences without quality scores were contained in the immunoSEQ output, filtering matching that applied to full-length reads could not be performed. Sequences were annotated with PyIR, a Python wrapper for IgBLAST v1.9, and V/J genes and CDR3 were assigned using IMGT germline references. Reads with weak V/J assignments (E-value above 1e-6), missing CDR3, stop codons, out-of-frame junctions, or ambiguous translated residues were removed. V3J clonotypes were defined by identical inferred V gene, J gene, and CDR3 amino acid sequence. The percentage overlap between two repertoires was calculated by dividing the number of shared unique clonotypes by the size of the smaller repertoire. Richness of each repertoire was evaluated using RTK rarefaction, the Chao1 estimator, and Recon v2.1 estimates of unobserved clonotypes. Generation probabilities for all TCRbeta clonotypes obtained by the gDNA method from a handful of donors were computed using OLGA. TCRdb stores this immuneACCESS table with in-frame sequences only. Part of the clones is absent; in the studies checked, under half of the shortfall reflects unresolved V genes, and no reason is known for the rest. The DNA was the basis for D and trimming; V, J and clone size are from that table. The sample table contains roughly 640,000 clones; only one count was recorded for around 97% of them. The ten top clones hold 0.057% of the sample.

The donors were healthy, HIV-negative adults with no recently reported acute infections or vaccinations. Only Caucasian adults living in Nashville, Tennessee, USA were represented among the donors. CD4+ T cells were enriched by magnetic negative selection, after which naive cells were positively selected on CD45RA and the negative fraction was taken as the memory subset. After blood collection by leukapheresis, PBMCs were isolated using Ficoll-Histopaque density gradient centrifugation and then cryopreserved in the vapor phase of liquid nitrogen. Analytical flow cytometry was used to check the purity and quantity of each magnetically sorted T cell population. Genomic DNA was isolated from every sorted fraction and measured by UV absorbance on a Nanodrop 2000c.

Rearrangement joined TRBV7-9 to TRBJ2-5; too little of a D gene remains to name it. This receptor was obtained from a woman between 25 and 40 years old in good health. Sequencing was done on a sample of naive CD4+ T cells sorted from blood. In light of the paper, this sample's cell subset or site label describes: CD45RA+ positively selected. The CDR3 protein sequence reads: CASSPQASQTQYF. In nucleotides, the sequence is TGTGCCAGCAGCCCCCAGGCGAGCCAGACCCAGTACTTC.